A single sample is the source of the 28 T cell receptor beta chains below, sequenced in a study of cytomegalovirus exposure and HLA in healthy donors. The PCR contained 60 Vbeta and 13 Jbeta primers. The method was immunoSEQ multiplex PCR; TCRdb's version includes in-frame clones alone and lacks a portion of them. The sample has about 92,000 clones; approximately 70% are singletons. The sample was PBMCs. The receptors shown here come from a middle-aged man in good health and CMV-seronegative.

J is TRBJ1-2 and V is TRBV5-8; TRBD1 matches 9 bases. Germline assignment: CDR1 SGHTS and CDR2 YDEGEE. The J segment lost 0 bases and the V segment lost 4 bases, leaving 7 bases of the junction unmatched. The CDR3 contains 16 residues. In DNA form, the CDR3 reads TGTGCCAGCAGCCCCGGACAGGGGTCTGCTAACTATGGCTACACCTTC. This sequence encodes CASSPGQGSANYGYTF.

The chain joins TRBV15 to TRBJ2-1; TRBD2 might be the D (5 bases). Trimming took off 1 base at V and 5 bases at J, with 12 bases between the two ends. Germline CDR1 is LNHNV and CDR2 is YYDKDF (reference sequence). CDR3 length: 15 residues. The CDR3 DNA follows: TGTGCCACCAGCAGAGGTTCGGGGTTAAACAATGAGCAGTTCTTC. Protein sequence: CATSRGSGLNNEQFF.

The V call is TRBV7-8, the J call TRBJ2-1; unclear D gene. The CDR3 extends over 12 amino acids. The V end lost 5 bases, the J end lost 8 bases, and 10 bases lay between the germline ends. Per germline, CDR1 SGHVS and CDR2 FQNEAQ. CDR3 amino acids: CASSAESHEQFF. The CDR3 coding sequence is TGTGCCAGCAGCGCCGAGAGCCATGAGCAGTTCTTC.

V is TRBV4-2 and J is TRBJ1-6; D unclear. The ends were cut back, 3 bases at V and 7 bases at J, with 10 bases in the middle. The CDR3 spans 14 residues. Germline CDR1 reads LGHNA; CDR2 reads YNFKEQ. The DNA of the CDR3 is TGTGCCAGCAGCCAGGCTGAGGGAAATTCACCCCTCCACTTT. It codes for CASSQAEGNSPLHF.

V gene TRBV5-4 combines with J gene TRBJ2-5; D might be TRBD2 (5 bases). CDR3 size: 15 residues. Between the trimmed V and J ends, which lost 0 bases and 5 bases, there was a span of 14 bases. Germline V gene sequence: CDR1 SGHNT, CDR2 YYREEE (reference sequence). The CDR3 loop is CASSLGGSVRETQYF. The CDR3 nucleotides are TGTGCCAGCAGCTTGGGAGGGTCCGTCCGTGAGACCCAGTACTTC.

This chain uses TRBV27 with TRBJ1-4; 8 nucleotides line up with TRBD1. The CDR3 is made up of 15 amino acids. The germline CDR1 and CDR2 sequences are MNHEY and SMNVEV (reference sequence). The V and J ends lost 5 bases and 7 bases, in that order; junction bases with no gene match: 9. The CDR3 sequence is CASSQRTGIGEKLFF. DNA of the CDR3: TGTGCCAGCAGTCAACGGACAGGGATAGGTGAAAAACTGTTTTTT.

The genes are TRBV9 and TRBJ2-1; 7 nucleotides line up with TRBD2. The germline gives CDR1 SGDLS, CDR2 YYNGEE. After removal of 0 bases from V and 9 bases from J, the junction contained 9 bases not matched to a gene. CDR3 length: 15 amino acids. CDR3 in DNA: TGTGCCAGCAGCGTAGCGGGTGGACTAGTCACTGAGCAGTTCTTC. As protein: CASSVAGGLVTEQFF.

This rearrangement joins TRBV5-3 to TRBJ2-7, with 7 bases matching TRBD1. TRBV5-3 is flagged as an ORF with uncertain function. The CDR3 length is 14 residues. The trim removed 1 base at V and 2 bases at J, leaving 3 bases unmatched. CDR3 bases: TGTGCCAGAAGCTTGTTACAGGGGACCTACGAGCAGTACTTC. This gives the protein CARSLLQGTYEQYF.

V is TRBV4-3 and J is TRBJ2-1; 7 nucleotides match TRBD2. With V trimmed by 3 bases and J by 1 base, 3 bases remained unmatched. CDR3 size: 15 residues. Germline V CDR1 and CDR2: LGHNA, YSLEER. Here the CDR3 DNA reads TGCGCCAGCAGCCATGCCGGGGGGTCCTACAATGAGCAGTTCTTC. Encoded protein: CASSHAGGSYNEQFF.

CDR3 nucleotides: TGCGCCAGCAGCCTCTCGGCGGGATTCACAAATGAGCAGTTCTTC. This codes for CASSLSAGFTNEQFF. The chain is built from TRBV4-1 and TRBJ2-1; a weak D match, TRBD2 (6 bases). Trimming removed 4 bases at V and 7 bases at J, with 17 bases between. CDR3 length: 15 amino acids. Germline V gene data show CDR1 as MGHRA and CDR2 as YSYEKL.

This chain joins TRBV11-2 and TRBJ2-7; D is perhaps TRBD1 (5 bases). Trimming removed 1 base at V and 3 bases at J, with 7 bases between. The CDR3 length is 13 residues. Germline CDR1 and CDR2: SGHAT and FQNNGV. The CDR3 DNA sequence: TGTGCCAGCAGCTTAGGACAGAACTACGAGCAGTACGTC. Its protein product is CASSLGQNYEQYV.

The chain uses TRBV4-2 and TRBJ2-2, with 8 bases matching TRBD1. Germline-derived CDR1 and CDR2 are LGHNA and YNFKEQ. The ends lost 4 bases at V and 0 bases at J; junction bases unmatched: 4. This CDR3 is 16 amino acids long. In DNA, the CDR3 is TGTGCCAGCAGCCCCGGACAGGGTTCGAACACCGGGGAGCTGTTTTTT. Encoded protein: CASSPGQGSNTGELFF.

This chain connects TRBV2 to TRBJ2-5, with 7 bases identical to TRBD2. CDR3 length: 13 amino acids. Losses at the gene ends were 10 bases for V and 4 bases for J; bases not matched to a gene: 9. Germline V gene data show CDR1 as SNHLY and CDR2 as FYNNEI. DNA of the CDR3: TGTGCCACCGCGGGAGAGGTTGGAGAGACCCAGTACTTC. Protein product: CATAGEVGETQYF.

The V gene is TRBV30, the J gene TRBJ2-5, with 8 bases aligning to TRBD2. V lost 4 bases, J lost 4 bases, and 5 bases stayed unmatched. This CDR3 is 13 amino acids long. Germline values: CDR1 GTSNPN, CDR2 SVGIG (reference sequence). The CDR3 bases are TGTGCCTGGACCACGAGCGGGAGAGAGACCCAGTACTTC. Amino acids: CAWTTSGRETQYF.

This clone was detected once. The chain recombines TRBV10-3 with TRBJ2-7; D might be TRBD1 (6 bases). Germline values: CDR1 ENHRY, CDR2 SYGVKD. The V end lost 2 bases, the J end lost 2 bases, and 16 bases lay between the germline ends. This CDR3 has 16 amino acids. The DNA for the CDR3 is TGTGCCATCAGTGAGACTGAGGGATCAGGGGCCTACGAGCAGTACTTC. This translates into CAISETEGSGAYEQYF.

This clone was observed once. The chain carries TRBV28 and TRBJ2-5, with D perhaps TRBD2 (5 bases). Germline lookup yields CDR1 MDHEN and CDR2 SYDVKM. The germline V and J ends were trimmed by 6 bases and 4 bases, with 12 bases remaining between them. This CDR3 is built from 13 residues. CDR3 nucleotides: TGTGCCAGCAGATTTCAGGCGGGAGAGACCCAGTACTTC. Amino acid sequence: CASRFQAGETQYF.

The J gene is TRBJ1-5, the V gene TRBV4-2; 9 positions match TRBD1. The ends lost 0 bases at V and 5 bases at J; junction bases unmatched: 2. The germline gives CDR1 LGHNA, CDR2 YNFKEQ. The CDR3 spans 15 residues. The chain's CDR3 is CASSQEGQGYQPQHF. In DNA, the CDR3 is TGTGCCAGCAGCCAAGAGGGACAGGGTTATCAGCCCCAGCATTTT.

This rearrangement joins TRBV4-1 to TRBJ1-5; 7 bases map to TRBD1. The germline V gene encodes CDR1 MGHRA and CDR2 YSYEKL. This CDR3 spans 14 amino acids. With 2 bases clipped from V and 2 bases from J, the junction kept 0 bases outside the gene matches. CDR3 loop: CASSQTGGNQPQHF. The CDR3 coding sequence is TGCGCCAGCAGCCAAACAGGGGGCAATCAGCCCCAGCATTTT.

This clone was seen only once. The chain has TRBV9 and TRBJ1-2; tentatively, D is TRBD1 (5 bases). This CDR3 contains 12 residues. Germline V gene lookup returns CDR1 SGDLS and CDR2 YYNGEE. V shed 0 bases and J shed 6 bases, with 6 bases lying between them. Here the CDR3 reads CASSVGGNGYTF. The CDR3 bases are TGTGCCAGCAGCGTAGGGGGCAATGGCTACACCTTC.

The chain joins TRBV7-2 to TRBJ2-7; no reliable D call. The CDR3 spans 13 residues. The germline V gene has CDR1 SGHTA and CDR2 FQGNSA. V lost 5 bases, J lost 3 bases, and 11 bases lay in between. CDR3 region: CASSLGYSYEQYF. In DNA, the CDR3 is TGTGCCAGCAGCCTAGGGTATAGCTACGAGCAGTACTTC. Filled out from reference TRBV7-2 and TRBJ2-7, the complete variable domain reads GAGVSQSPSNKVTEKGKDVELRCDPISGHTALYWYRQSLGQGLEFLIYFQGNSAPDKSGLPSDRFSAERTGGSVSTLTIQRTQQEDSAVYLCASSLGYSYEQYFGPGTRLTVT.

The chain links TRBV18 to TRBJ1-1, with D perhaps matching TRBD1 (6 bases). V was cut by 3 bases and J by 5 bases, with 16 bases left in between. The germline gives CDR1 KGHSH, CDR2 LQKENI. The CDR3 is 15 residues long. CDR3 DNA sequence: TGTGCCAGCTCACCGGCGGGGGCCGAGGGGACTGAAGCTTTCTTT. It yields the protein CASSPAGAEGTEAFF.

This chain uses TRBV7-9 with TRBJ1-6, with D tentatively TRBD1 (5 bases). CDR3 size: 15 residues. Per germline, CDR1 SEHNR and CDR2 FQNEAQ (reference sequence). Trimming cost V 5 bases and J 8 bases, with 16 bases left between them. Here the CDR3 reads CASSPGSQGHSPLHF. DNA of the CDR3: TGTGCCAGCAGCCCGGGCTCTCAGGGTCATTCACCCCTCCACTTT.

CDR3 residues: CASSESEQTSTDTQYF. CDR3 coding DNA: TGTGCCAGCAGTGAATCCGAGCAGACAAGCACAGATACGCAGTATTTT. V and J are TRBV25-1 and TRBJ2-3; D gene uncertain. The CDR3 spans 16 residues. Trimming left V 1 base short and J 0 bases short, with 11 bases between. Germline values: CDR1 MGHDK, CDR2 SYGVNS.

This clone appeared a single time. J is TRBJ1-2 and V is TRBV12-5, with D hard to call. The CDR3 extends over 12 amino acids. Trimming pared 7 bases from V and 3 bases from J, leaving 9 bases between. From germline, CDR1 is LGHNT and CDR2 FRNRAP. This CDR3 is CASALSDYGYTF. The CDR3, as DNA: TGTGCTAGTGCCCTTAGTGACTATGGCTACACCTTC.

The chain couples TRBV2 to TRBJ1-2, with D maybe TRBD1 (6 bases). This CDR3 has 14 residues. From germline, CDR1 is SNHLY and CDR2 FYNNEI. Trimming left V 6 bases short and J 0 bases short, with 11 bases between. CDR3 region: CASREYRANYGYTF. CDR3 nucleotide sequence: TGTGCCAGCAGAGAATACAGGGCTAACTATGGCTACACCTTC.

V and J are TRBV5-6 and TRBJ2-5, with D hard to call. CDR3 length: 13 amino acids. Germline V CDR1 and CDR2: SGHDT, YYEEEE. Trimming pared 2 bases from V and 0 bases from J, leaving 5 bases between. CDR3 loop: CASSFSNQETQYF. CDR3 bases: TGTGCCAGCAGCTTTAGTAACCAAGAGACCCAGTACTTC.

The CDR3 region is CATSSLLAGGYNEQFF. CDR3 DNA: TGTGCCACCAGCAGTCTCCTCGCGGGGGGATACAATGAGCAGTTCTTC. The chain recombines TRBV15 with TRBJ2-1, with 8 bases that match TRBD2. The CDR3 contains 16 residues. Germline V gives CDR1 LNHNV, CDR2 YYDKDF (reference sequence). J gave up 4 bases and V 3 bases, and 8 bases lay outside the gene matches.

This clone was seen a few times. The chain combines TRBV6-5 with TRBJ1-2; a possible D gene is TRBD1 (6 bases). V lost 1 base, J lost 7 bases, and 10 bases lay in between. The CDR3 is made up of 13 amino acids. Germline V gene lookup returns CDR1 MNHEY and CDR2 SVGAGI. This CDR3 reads CASSYYGGLGYTF. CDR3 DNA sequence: TGTGCCAGCAGTTACTACGGGGGGCTTGGCTACACCTTC.